These 27 T cell receptor beta chains were all obtained from the same sample, sequenced in a study of T cells in Graves' hyperthyroidism and ophthalmopathy. TCR beta CDR3 sequences were amplified from RNA transcripts. HTBI primers were used for first-round RT-PCR of the TCR CDR3. TCRdb reprocessed the multiplex PCR reads via MiXCR and lists one record per CDR3 protein. The sample contains under 500,000 distinct CDR3 sequences, about 14% of which appear only once. The material sequenced was blood. These receptors were collected from a middle-aged man with Graves' ophthalmopathy.

This clonotype was counted between two and nine times. The genes are TRBV10-3 and TRBJ2-5; the match to TRBD1 covers 7 bases. The germline CDR1 and CDR2 sequences are ENHRY and SYGVKD. J lost 3 bases, V lost 7 bases, and 5 bases had no gene match. The CDR3 consists of 13 residues. As DNA, the CDR3 is TGTGCCATCAACCCAGGGGGTGAAGAGACCCAGTACTTC. It codes for CAINPGGEETQYF.

This clonotype was recorded many times. DNA for the CDR3: TGTGCCAGCAGTTCCACCCGGGACACCAACATTCAGTACTTC. It codes for CASSSTRDTNIQYF. The chain couples TRBV6-2 or TRBV6-3 to TRBJ2-4, with a tentative D call TRBD1 (6 bases). CDR3 size: 14 residues. V was trimmed by 4 bases and J by 7 bases, leaving 14 bases between them. Germline CDR1 is MNHEY and CDR2 is SVGEGT.

The chain recombines TRBV14 with TRBJ2-5; D call uncertain. The V gene lost 0 bases and the J gene lost 5 bases, with 10 bases spanning the gap. CDR3 length: 14 residues. The V gene's germline CDR1 is SGHDN and CDR2 FVKESK. The DNA of the CDR3 is TGTGCCAGCAGCCAAGATCCTCCGGAGGAGACCCAGTACTTC. This encodes CASSQDPPEETQYF.

This clonotype was detected ten times or more. The chain carries TRBV5-1 and TRBJ1-6; perhaps TRBD1 as D (5 bases). The CDR3 is made up of 14 amino acids. Per germline, CDR1 SGHRS and CDR2 YFSETQ. V shed 4 bases and J shed 7 bases, with 12 bases lying between them. The CDR3: CASSHQGDNSPLHF. For the CDR3, the DNA is TGCGCCAGCAGCCACCAGGGAGACAATTCACCCCTCCACTTT.

Many counts were recorded for this clonotype. The chain employs TRBV5-1 and TRBJ2-7, with TRBD1 matching 9 bases. The CDR3 sequence is 16 residues long. Trimming cost V 3 bases and J 1 base; bases outside gene matches: 8. Germline V gives CDR1 SGHRS, CDR2 YFSETQ. CDR3 nucleotides: TGCGCCAGCAGCTCCGGGACAGGGATCTCTTCCTACGAGCAGTACTTC. This gives the protein CASSSGTGISSYEQYF.

V and J are TRBV20-1 and TRBJ1-5, with D possibly matching TRBD1 (5 bases). The CDR3 extends over 15 amino acids. The ends were cut back, 3 bases at V and 2 bases at J, with 14 bases in the middle. The germline gives CDR1 DFQATT, CDR2 SNEGSKA (reference sequence). The CDR3 protein is CSARNAGEGNQPQHF. The DNA for the CDR3 is TGCAGTGCTAGGAACGCGGGGGAGGGCAATCAGCCCCAGCATTTT.

V gene TRBV7-9 combines with J gene TRBJ2-5; TRBD2 agrees at 14 bases. V was pared by 5 bases and J by 1 base, with 9 bases of the junction left unmatched. Germline loops: CDR1 SEHNR, CDR2 FQNEAQ (reference sequence). The CDR3 has 18 amino acids. Written as DNA, the CDR3 is TGTGCCAGCAGCCTCAGGGGGACTAGCGGGAGCGGCCAAGAGACCCAGTACTTC. Encoded protein: CASSLRGTSGSGQETQYF.

There are many counts of this clonotype. V gene TRBV6-1 combines with J gene TRBJ2-5, with 8 nucleotides matching TRBD2. Germline lookup yields CDR1 MNHNS and CDR2 SASEGT. The CDR3 length is 14 residues. V lost 5 bases and J lost 5; bases outside the gene matches: 7. The CDR3 DNA sequence: TGTGCCAGCAGTTATATGGGCGGGAGGGAGACCCAGTACTTC. This sequence encodes CASSYMGGRETQYF.

CDR3 coding DNA: TGTGCCAGCAGCGCACAGGGGGCCCAGTACTTC. Translation gives CASSAQGAQYF. The J gene is TRBJ2-5, the V gene TRBV9; 8 bases agree with TRBD1. This CDR3 contains 11 residues. The V segment lost 3 bases and the J segment 9 bases; nucleotides outside the gene matches: 1. Germline assignment: CDR1 SGDLS and CDR2 YYNGEE.

This clonotype was observed a handful of times. The chain couples TRBV6-1 to TRBJ2-4; tentatively, D is TRBD1 or TRBD2 (6 bases each). The CDR3 spans 14 residues. The germline V gene encodes CDR1 MNHNS and CDR2 SASEGT. V lost 6 bases to trimming and J lost 6 bases, with 15 bases between them. The CDR3 DNA reads as TGTGCCAGCAGCCAGACAGGAGGGGGAAACATTCAGTACTTC. Its translation is CASSQTGGGNIQYF.

The gene calls are TRBV10-3 and TRBJ2-1; TRBD2 aligns across 12 bases. The CDR3 has 14 amino acids. Trimming at V came to 10 bases and at J to 8 bases, leaving 9 bases not matched to a gene. The V gene's germline CDR1 is ENHRY and CDR2 SYGVKD. This CDR3 reads CATKTSGRKDEQFF. The CDR3 DNA reads as TGTGCCACTAAGACTAGCGGGAGAAAGGATGAGCAGTTCTTC.

This clonotype was seen a few times. The rearrangement joins TRBV4-1 to TRBJ2-1, with 13 nucleotides matching TRBD2. Germline trimming cut 0 bases from V and 7 bases from J; bases unmatched to any gene: 6. Germline V gene sequence: CDR1 MGHRA, CDR2 YSYEKL. The CDR3 covers 17 residues. The CDR3 nucleotides are TGCGCCAGCAGCCAAGACGTTAGGACTAGCGGGAGAAATGAGCAGTTCTTC. Residues: CASSQDVRTSGRNEQFF.

This clonotype turned up a few times. The gene calls are TRBV12-3 or TRBV12-4 and TRBJ1-4, with 9 bases fitting TRBD1. The V segment lost 3 bases and the J segment 14 bases; nucleotides outside the gene matches: 4. There are 12 residues in the CDR3. The CDR3 reads CASSFLGQGLFF. The DNA of the CDR3 is TGTGCCAGCAGTTTTCTGGGACAGGGTCTGTTTTTT.

This clonotype was recorded many times. V and J are TRBV20-1 and TRBJ1-1; D gene ambiguous. This CDR3 spans 12 amino acids. With 3 bases removed from V and 1 base from J, the gap between germline ends came to 6 bases. The V gene's germline CDR1 is DFQATT and CDR2 SNEGSKA (reference sequence). Here the CDR3 DNA reads TGCAGTGCTAGCTCTGGGAACACTGAAGCTTTCTTT. Translated: CSASSGNTEAFF.

A few counts support this clonotype. This chain connects TRBV25-1 to TRBJ2-3, with a tentative D call TRBD1 (5 bases). CDR1 is MGHDK and CDR2 is SYGVNS in the germline V gene. CDR3 length equals 15 residues. V lost 3 bases to trimming and J lost 6 bases, with 16 bases between them. This CDR3 is CASSDDSSVSDTQYF. CDR3 sequence (DNA): TGTGCCAGCAGTGATGACAGTTCCGTTTCGGATACGCAGTATTTT. The entire variable domain, with the rest obtained from reference TRBV25-1 and TRBJ2-3, is as follows: EADIYQTPRYLVIGTGKKITLECSQTMGHDKMYWYQQDPGMELHLIHYSYGVNSTEKGDLSSESTVSRIRTEHFPLTLESARPSHTSQYLCASSDDSSVSDTQYFGPGTRLTVL.

In this sample, this clonotype turned up a few times. This chain links TRBV5-1 with TRBJ2-1; the D gene is possibly TRBD2 (5 bases). In germline, CDR1 is SGHRS, CDR2 YFSETQ. The V gene lost 4 bases and the J gene lost 4 bases, with 15 bases spanning the gap. This CDR3 has 15 residues. The CDR3 sequence: CASSHPLAYYNEQFF. CDR3 nucleotides: TGCGCCAGCAGCCACCCATTAGCGTATTACAATGAGCAGTTCTTC.

Many counts were recorded for this clonotype. The V gene is TRBV27, the J gene TRBJ2-5; D could derive from TRBD1 or TRBD2 (5 bases each). Trimming took off 6 bases at V and 4 bases at J, with 18 bases between the two ends. The CDR3 is 15 amino acids. Germline lookup yields CDR1 MNHEY and CDR2 SMNVEV (reference sequence). Written as DNA, the CDR3 is TGTGCCAGCAGGACCCTCCGGGACGCTGCAGAGACCCAGTACTTC. It encodes CASRTLRDAAETQYF.

This clonotype was seen many times. The gene calls are TRBV5-1 and TRBJ2-3; D remains ambiguous. The CDR3 is 14 amino acids. V lost 0 bases and J 4 bases, leaving 9 bases between the germline ends. The germline V gene encodes CDR1 SGHRS and CDR2 YFSETQ. The CDR3 is CASSLERNADTQYF. The CDR3, as DNA: TGCGCCAGCAGCTTGGAGCGCAACGCAGATACGCAGTATTTT.

This clonotype was seen ten or more times. The rearrangement links TRBV27 to TRBJ1-6; D is undetermined. Germline V gene lookup returns CDR1 MNHEY and CDR2 SMNVEV (reference sequence). This CDR3 is built from 12 residues. Trimming removed 2 bases at V and 10 bases at J, with 6 bases between. DNA for the CDR3: TGTGCCAGCAGTTTACAAGGATCACCCCTCCACTTT. It is translated as CASSLQGSPLHF.

This clonotype was detected a few times. The chain recombines TRBV20-1 with TRBJ1-4; D ambiguous. The CDR3 is 13 amino acids. The germline V and J ends were trimmed by 3 bases and 4 bases, with 9 bases remaining between them. CDR1 DFQATT and CDR2 SNEGSKA come from the germline V gene (reference sequence). CDR3 in DNA: TGCAGTGCTAGGGCCGGCGTTAATGAAAAACTGTTTTTT. This codes for CSARAGVNEKLFF.

This clonotype showed up many times. The chain has TRBV28 and TRBJ2-5; D is undetermined. V was pared by 8 bases and J by 2 bases, with 15 bases between. CDR1 and CDR2 (germline): MDHEN, SYDVKM. This CDR3 is built from 14 residues. CDR3 DNA sequence: TGTGCCAGCGAGCGTATAGGAATACAAGAGACCCAGTACTTC. This translates into CASERIGIQETQYF. The full variable domain, its missing parts supplied by reference TRBV28 and TRBJ2-5, is DVKVTQSSRYLVKRTGEKVFLECVQDMDHENMFWYRQDPGLGLRLIYFSYDVKMKEKGDIPEGYSVSREKKERFSLILESASTNQTSMYLCASERIGIQETQYFGPGTRLLVL.

This clonotype was detected ten times or more. This chain joins TRBV30 and TRBJ2-5; D gene ambiguous. Between the trimmed V and J ends, which lost 4 bases and 5 bases, there was a span of 11 bases. Germline CDR1 and CDR2: GTSNPN and SVGIG (reference sequence). The CDR3 runs 12 residues. The CDR3 DNA follows: TGTGCCTGGAATTTAGCTGGGGAGACCCAGTACTTC. Protein: CAWNLAGETQYF.

The chain couples TRBV11-2 to TRBJ2-1; 8 positions match TRBD2. Germline values: CDR1 SGHAT, CDR2 FQNNGV. The V gene end was trimmed by 6 bases and the J gene end by 7 bases; junction bases not matched to a gene: 8. The CDR3 contains 14 residues. Written as DNA, the CDR3 is TGTGCCAGCAGACGGGAGGGAGTCGGGAATGAGCAGTTCTTC. Translating gives CASRREGVGNEQFF.

A word on this clonotype: A read error may be the cause here, since a much bigger clone is one base away. The V and J genes are TRBV2 and TRBJ2-1, with 8 bases that match TRBD1. This CDR3 has 13 amino acids. Germline assignment: CDR1 SNHLY and CDR2 FYNNEI. CDR3 sequence: CVSSLQGEGEQFF. CDR3 DNA: TGTGTCAGCAGCCTACAGGGGGAAGGTGAGCAGTTCTTC.

The chain couples TRBV24-1 to TRBJ2-5; 11 bases align to TRBD1. The CDR3 has 16 amino acids. Germline-derived CDR1 and CDR2 are KGHDR and SFDVKD. The V segment lost 3 bases and the J segment 4 bases; nucleotides outside the gene matches: 6. The CDR3 loop reads CATSDPRTGGAETQYF. The DNA for the CDR3 is TGTGCCACCAGTGATCCTCGGACAGGGGGCGCAGAGACCCAGTACTTC.

CDR3 amino acids: CASSAQGSSTDTQYF. CDR3 coding DNA: TGTGCCAGTAGTGCACAGGGCTCTAGCACAGATACGCAGTATTTT. The chain uses TRBV19 and TRBJ2-3; the D gene is possibly TRBD1 (6 bases). Per germline, CDR1 LNHDA and CDR2 SQIVND (reference sequence). The V and J ends lost 5 bases and 0 bases respectively, with 12 bases between them. The CDR3 length is 15 residues.

As to this clonotype: This may arise from a read error, as a much more abundant clone is one base away. V and J are TRBV20-1 and TRBJ2-3; D gene unclear. The J call is uncertain, as TRBJ1-5 better fits the DNA end. Germline CDR1 reads DFQATT; CDR2 reads SNEGSKA (reference sequence). CDR3 length: 16 residues. This chain's CDR3 is CSARVGGGRGPDTQHF. CDR3 coding DNA: TGCAGTGCTAGAGTCGGAGGCGGGAGAGGCCCAGATACGCAGCATTTT.